The rows below give T cell receptor beta chains drawn from one sample of a study of cytomegalovirus exposure and HLA in healthy donors. Measured with immunoSEQ multiplex PCR; TCRdb has only the in-frame clones, and not every one. The sample has 230,000 or so clones, almost 90% seen once. The specimen sequenced was PBMCs. The receptors here all came from a woman aged 18-29 years in good health and CMV-seronegative. Each CDR3 is given with its conserved first and last residue. A D gene is named only where the DNA matches it firmly. Expanded clones are given a class, and other clones once, few, many or no size at all.

clone_size,d_call,v_call,j_call,cdr3_aa,cdr3_nt
-,-,TRBV9,TRBJ1-2,CASSPQESGRANYGYTF,TGTGCCAGCAGCCCCCAAGAATCAGGTAGAGCTAACTATGGCTACACCTTC
-,TRBD2,TRBV28,TRBJ2-1,CASSLFGGRDNEQFF,TGTGCCAGCAGTTTATTTGGCGGGAGGGACAATGAGCAGTTCTTC
-,-,TRBV27,TRBJ1-4,CASSQSRGREKLFF,TGTGCCAGCAGTCAGTCCAGGGGTCGCGAAAAACTGTTTTTT
-,TRBD2,TRBV6-1,TRBJ2-5,CASSRLAGDQETQYF,TGTGCCAGCAGCCGACTAGCGGGAGACCAAGAGACCCAGTACTTC
once,TRBD2,TRBV19,TRBJ2-1,CASSPRGSSYNEQFF,TGTGCCAGTAGTCCCCGCGGGAGCTCCTACAATGAGCAGTTCTTC
-,-,TRBV11-1,TRBJ2-5,CASSRSSGSGETQYF,TGTGCCAGCAGCCGTTCATCCGGGTCTGGAGAGACCCAGTACTTC
-,-,TRBV6-6,TRBJ2-1,CASSPGGSYNEQFF,TGTGCCAGCAGCCCCGGCGGCTCCTACAATGAGCAGTTCTTC
-,TRBD1,TRBV6-1,TRBJ1-2,CASSARGQNGYTF,TGTGCCAGCAGTGCTAGGGGGCAAAATGGCTACACCTTC
-,TRBD1,TRBV9,TRBJ1-2,CASSVGGDRVGYTF,TGTGCCAGCAGCGTGGGAGGGGACAGGGTCGGCTACACCTTC
-,TRBD2,TRBV5-1,TRBJ2-3,CASSLGSGGPSDTQYF,TGCGCCAGCAGCTTGGGGTCGGGAGGGCCCTCGGATACGCAGTATTTT
-,TRBD2,TRBV6-1,TRBJ2-5,CASTSTSGSSDF,TGTGCCAGCACCTCGACTAGCGGGAGCTCGGACTTC
-,-,TRBV4-1,TRBJ2-7,CASSQEAGNPSPYEQYF,TGCGCCAGCAGCCAAGAGGCAGGAAATCCATCGCCCTACGAGCAGTACTTC
-,TRBD1,TRBV5-5,TRBJ2-2,CASSSLGTGNTGELFF,TGTGCCAGCAGCTCCTTGGGGACAGGGAACACCGGGGAGCTGTTTTTT
few,TRBD1,TRBV11-2,TRBJ1-4,CASSLGGGNEKLFF,TGTGCCAGCAGCTTAGGAGGGGGCAATGAAAAACTGTTTTTT
-,-,TRBV4-3,TRBJ1-2,CASSQASQGTYGYTF,TGCGCCAGCAGCCAAGCCTCCCAGGGAACCTATGGCTACACCTTC
-,-,TRBV6-1,TRBJ2-7,CASSFGHGPYEQYF,TGTGCCAGCAGTTTTGGACACGGCCCCTACGAGCAGTACTTC
-,-,TRBV5-1,TRBJ2-1,CASSLEEGSYNEQFF,TGCGCCAGCAGCTTGGAGGAGGGTTCCTACAATGAGCAGTTCTTC
-,-,TRBV7-2,TRBJ1-4,CASSSGGRTNEKLFF,TGTGCCAGCAGCTCGGGGGGGAGAACTAATGAAAAACTGTTTTTT
-,TRBD2,TRBV27,TRBJ2-3,CASSWSGSRTDTQYF,TGTGCCAGCAGTTGGAGCGGGAGCCGCACAGATACGCAGTATTTT
-,-,TRBV27,TRBJ2-5,CASSRPPGRGFQETQYF,TGTGCCAGCAGTAGGCCCCCGGGGCGGGGCTTCCAAGAGACCCAGTACTTC
-,-,TRBV28,TRBJ1-1,CASSLPGFEAFF,TGTGCCAGCAGTTTGCCAGGGTTTGAAGCTTTCTTT
-,-,TRBV4-1,TRBJ2-5,CASSQDNFGYLGETQYF,TGCGCCAGCAGCCAAGATAATTTTGGCTACCTCGGGGAGACCCAGTACTTC
-,TRBD1,TRBV13,TRBJ1-2,CASRGQGPRDYGYTF,TGTGCCAGCAGGGGACAGGGCCCTCGGGATTATGGCTACACCTTC
once,TRBD2,TRBV9,TRBJ2-1,CASSPRTSGRDEQFF,TGTGCCAGCAGCCCCAGGACTAGCGGGAGAGATGAGCAGTTCTTC
-,TRBD1,TRBV27,TRBJ1-1,CASSSPQGGNTEAFF,TGTGCCAGCAGTTCCCCACAGGGGGGGAACACTGAAGCTTTCTTT
-,TRBD1,TRBV6-5,TRBJ2-7,CATREWDSKHYEQYF,TGTGCCACCCGAGAGTGGGACAGCAAACATTACGAGCAGTACTTC
once,-,TRBV15,TRBJ2-7,CATSRDRGQGLNYEQYF,TGTGCCACCAGCAGAGATAGAGGGCAGGGGCTCAACTACGAGCAGTACTTC
-,-,TRBV4-2,TRBJ2-1,CASSQDSLPGPNEQFF,TGTGCCAGCAGCCAAGATAGTTTGCCAGGGCCCAATGAGCAGTTCTTC
-,-,TRBV5-1,TRBJ2-5,CASSLSGQLQETQYF,TGCGCCAGCAGCTTGTCGGGACAACTACAAGAGACCCAGTACTTC
-,TRBD2,TRBV9,TRBJ2-1,CASSVRTSGYNEQFF,TGTGCCAGCAGCGTACGCACTAGCGGTTACAATGAGCAGTTCTTC
-,-,TRBV5-1,TRBJ2-7,CASSPGISYEQYF,TGCGCCAGCAGCCCCGGGATCTCCTACGAGCAGTACTTC
-,TRBD2,TRBV27,TRBJ2-7,CASSKRGRIYEQYF,TGTGCCAGCTCAAAGCGGGGCCGAATCTACGAGCAGTACTTC
once,TRBD1,TRBV5-4,TRBJ2-1,CASSSRDRVYNEQFF,TGTGCCAGCAGCTCCCGGGACAGGGTTTACAATGAGCAGTTCTTC
-,-,TRBV14,TRBJ2-2,CASSLRTTTGELFF,TGTGCCAGCAGCCTACGGACTACGACCGGGGAGCTGTTTTTT
-,TRBD1,TRBV6-1,TRBJ1-5,CASSEATGVSNQPQHF,TGTGCCAGCAGTGAAGCTACAGGGGTCAGCAATCAGCCCCAGCATTTT
-,-,TRBV2,TRBJ2-3,CASSTRGTDTQYF,TGTGCCAGCTCTACCCGGGGGACAGATACGCAGTATTTT
-,-,TRBV7-2,TRBJ2-6,CASSLRTSSGANVLTF,TGTGCCAGCAGCCTTAGAACTAGCTCTGGGGCCAACGTCCTGACTTTC
-,TRBD1,TRBV5-1,TRBJ1-1,CASSFQGARTEAFF,TGCGCCAGCAGCTTTCAGGGGGCGCGGACTGAAGCTTTCTTT
-,TRBD1,TRBV6-5,TRBJ1-3,CASNTGQGPGNTIYF,TGTGCCAGCAACACCGGACAGGGCCCTGGAAACACCATATATTTT
-,-,TRBV29-1,TRBJ2-2,CSVEEGGTGELFF,TGCAGCGTTGAAGAAGGGGGAACCGGGGAGCTGTTTTTT
-,TRBD1,TRBV5-5,TRBJ2-7,CASSLTGAAAVYEQYF,TGTGCCAGCAGCTTAACAGGGGCAGCGGCAGTATACGAGCAGTACTTC
-,-,TRBV6-6,TRBJ2-5,CASRAGDRVSETQYF,TGTGCCAGCAGAGCCGGCGATCGGGTCTCAGAGACCCAGTACTTC
-,-,TRBV27,TRBJ2-2,CASSLRITGELFF,TGTGCCAGCAGTCTCAGGATAACCGGGGAGCTGTTTTTT
-,TRBD2,TRBV5-1,TRBJ2-3,CASSLAGEISTDTQYF,TGCGCCAGCAGCTTAGCGGGAGAGATTAGCACAGATACGCAGTATTTT
-,-,TRBV2,TRBJ1-4,CASSLRTDYNEKLFF,TGTGCCAGCAGTCTTCGGACAGATTACAATGAAAAACTGTTTTTT
few,-,TRBV25-1,TRBJ2-5,CASRGLNRDSGETQYF,TGTGCCAGCAGAGGCCTGAACAGGGATTCAGGGGAGACCCAGTACTTC
once,TRBD2,TRBV5-1,TRBJ2-5,CASSGGTTQQETQYF,TGCGCCAGCAGCGGCGGGACTACACAACAAGAGACCCAGTACTTC
-,TRBD2,TRBV9,TRBJ2-5,CASSEEGLVETQYF,TGTGCCAGCAGCGAGGAGGGACTAGTAGAGACCCAGTACTTC
-,TRBD1,TRBV6-5,TRBJ1-5,CASSRQGGNQPQHF,TGTGCCAGCAGTCGACAGGGGGGAAATCAGCCCCAGCATTTT
-,TRBD2,TRBV7-9,TRBJ2-4,CASSSGGRRAGAFYQYF,TGTGCCAGCAGCTCGGGGGGGAGAAGGGCGGGAGCCTTCTATCAGTACTTC
-,-,TRBV7-9,TRBJ2-5,CASSRRVQAETQYF,TGTGCCAGCAGCCGCAGGGTTCAGGCAGAGACCCAGTACTTC
-,TRBD2,TRBV28,TRBJ2-1,CASRIAGDSNEQFF,TGTGCCAGCAGAATAGCGGGAGACAGCAATGAGCAGTTCTTC
-,TRBD2,TRBV27,TRBJ2-1,CASSSWTGSSGRIYNEQFF,TGTGCCAGCAGTTCATGGACGGGATCTAGCGGGAGAATATACAATGAGCAGTTCTTC